One sample yielded the 23 T cell receptor beta chains listed below, sequenced in a study of blood T cell repertoires in COVID-19 (dated by TCRdb to the early 2020s). The library was generated by the immunoSEQ multiplex PCR assay. Held by TCRdb, this immuneACCESS table contains in-frame sequences only and omits some clones. Under half of the omission traces to an unresolved V gene where checked; the cause of the rest is unknown. This sample comprises over 200,000 clones, roughly 85% of them detected only once. The ten biggest clones cover about 2.5% of the sample. Sequenced material: peripheral blood. The receptor set was obtained from a middle-aged woman with active or convalescent COVID-19.

The chain has TRBV5-4 and TRBJ2-7; 7 bases map to TRBD2. Germline CDR1 is SGHNT and CDR2 is YYREEE (reference sequence). Trimming at V came to 0 bases and at J to 3 bases, leaving 3 bases not matched to a gene. CDR3 length: 14 amino acids. In DNA, the CDR3 is TGTGCCAGCAGCTTGGCAGGCGGGGGCTACGAGCAGTACTTC. The encoded protein is CASSLAGGGYEQYF.

The chain employs TRBV15 and TRBJ1-1; 7 nucleotides agree with TRBD1. This CDR3 spans 15 amino acids. V lost 4 bases, J lost 1 base, and 6 bases stayed unmatched. Germline V gene data show CDR1 as LNHNV and CDR2 as YYDKDF (reference sequence). The CDR3 DNA reads TGTGCCACCAGCAAACGAGGACAGGCGAACACTGAAGCTTTCTTT. This codes for CATSKRGQANTEAFF. The full variable domain, with the rest looked up from reference TRBV15 and TRBJ1-1, is DAMVIQNPRYQVTQFGKPVTLSCSQTLNHNVMYWYQQKSSQAPKLLFHYYDKDFNNEADTPDNFQSRRPNTSFCFLDIRSPGLGDTAMYLCATSKRGQANTEAFFGQGTRLTVV.

This sequence joins TRBV30 and TRBJ1-4; D ambiguous. Trimming left V 0 bases short and J 8 bases short, with 7 bases between. In germline, CDR1 is GTSNPN, CDR2 SVGIG (reference sequence). The CDR3 has 12 residues. The CDR3 is CAWSVSGEKLFF. In DNA form, the CDR3 reads TGTGCCTGGAGTGTAAGCGGAGAAAAACTGTTTTTT.

The chain has TRBV30 and TRBJ1-4; 7 nucleotides match TRBD1. From germline, CDR1 is GTSNPN and CDR2 SVGIG (reference sequence). Losses at the gene ends were 0 bases for V and 8 bases for J; bases not matched to a gene: 3. This CDR3 spans 13 amino acids. The CDR3 bases are TGTGCCTGGAGTGTAGGGGGCAACGAAAAACTGTTTTTT. Translation gives CAWSVGGNEKLFF.

The chain uses TRBV4-3 and TRBJ2-2; 7 bases map to TRBD1. This CDR3 spans 15 amino acids. Germline trimming cut 0 bases from V and 3 bases from J; bases unmatched to any gene: 1. Germline-derived CDR1 and CDR2 are LGHNA and YSLEER. The CDR3 nucleotides are TGCGCCAGCAGCCAAGAGACAGGGCACACCGGGGAGCTGTTTTTT. Protein: CASSQETGHTGELFF.

V and J are TRBV10-2 and TRBJ1-2; D is possibly TRBD1 (6 bases). The germline V gene has CDR1 WSHSY and CDR2 SAAADI. Trimming took off 0 bases at V and 7 bases at J, with 9 bases between the two ends. The CDR3 consists of 13 residues. Here the CDR3 DNA reads TGCGCCAGCAGTGAGTCGCGAGGGGGTGGCTACACCTTC. Its translation: CASSESRGGGYTF.

This rearrangement joins TRBV27 to TRBJ2-1; 9 bases align to TRBD1. Losses at the gene ends were 6 bases for V and 5 bases for J; bases not matched to a gene: 8. Germline assignment: CDR1 MNHEY and CDR2 SMNVEV (reference sequence). The CDR3 is 15 amino acids. The CDR3 is CASRTGGTGNNEQFF. For the CDR3, the DNA is TGTGCCAGCAGGACTGGCGGGACAGGGAACAATGAGCAGTTCTTC.

The chain recombines TRBV13 with TRBJ2-5; TRBD2 matches at 8 bases. This CDR3 has 16 amino acids. With V trimmed by 2 bases and J by 1 base, 6 bases remained unmatched. Germline V gene data show CDR1 as PRHDT and CDR2 as FYEKMQ (reference sequence). CDR3 bases: TGTGCCAGCAGCTTATGGGTTAGCGGGATCCAAGAGACCCAGTACTTC. Translated, it gives CASSLWVSGIQETQYF.

Only a few counts were recorded for this clone. The V and J genes are TRBV7-9 and TRBJ2-1, with 7 positions matching TRBD2. Germline loops: CDR1 SEHNR, CDR2 FQNEAQ (reference sequence). V gave up 4 bases and J gave up 3 bases; unmatched junction bases: 9. CDR3 length: 16 amino acids. As DNA, the CDR3 is TGTGCCAGCAGCTCACCGGGGGGACGGCACTACAATGAGCAGTTCTTC. Its protein is CASSSPGGRHYNEQFF.

The J gene is TRBJ1-4, the V gene TRBV7-9; 10 bases are a match to TRBD1. Per the germline V gene, CDR1 is SEHNR and CDR2 is FQNEAQ (reference sequence). The V segment lost 5 bases and the J segment 8 bases; nucleotides outside the gene matches: 11. The CDR3 sequence is 16 residues long. The CDR3 is CASSPETGGPREKLFF. For the CDR3, the DNA is TGTGCCAGCAGCCCTGAGACAGGGGGCCCTCGGGAAAAACTGTTTTTT. The entire variable domain, with the rest obtained from reference TRBV7-9 and TRBJ1-4, is as follows: DTGVSQNPRHKITKRGQNVTFRCDPISEHNRLYWYRQTLGQGPEFLTYFQNEAQLEKSRLLSDRFSAERPKGSFSTLEIQRTEQGDSAMYLCASSPETGGPREKLFFGSGTQLSVL.

This rearrangement joins TRBV2 to TRBJ1-4; D is undetermined. From germline, CDR1 is SNHLY and CDR2 FYNNEI. The length of the CDR3 is 11 residues. The V gene lost 6 bases and the J gene lost 8 bases, with 7 bases spanning the gap. This CDR3 reads CASRHREKLFF. CDR3 DNA sequence: TGTGCCAGCAGGCACAGAGAAAAACTGTTTTTT. The variable domain in full, with the rest retrieved from reference TRBV2 and TRBJ1-4, is EPEVTQTPSHQVTQMGQEVILRCVPISNHLYFYWYRQILGQKVEFLVSFYNNEISEKSEIFDDQFSVERPDGSNFTLKIRSTKLEDSAMYFCASRHREKLFFGSGTQLSVL.

The J gene is TRBJ2-2, the V gene TRBV2; 8 nucleotides agree with TRBD1. Germline CDR1 reads SNHLY; CDR2 reads FYNNEI. The CDR3 is 15 amino acids. V lost 1 base to trimming and J lost 7 bases; unmatched junction nucleotides: 5. The CDR3 sequence is CASSEGEDRDGELFF. The CDR3 bases are TGTGCCAGCAGTGAAGGAGAGGACAGGGACGGGGAGCTGTTTTTT.

This chain links TRBV6-1 with TRBJ2-4; TRBD2 matches 8 bases. The germline V gene encodes CDR1 MNHNS and CDR2 SASEGT. Trimming removed 6 bases from V and 2 bases from J; junction bases left unmatched: 9. The CDR3 loop spans 16 amino acids. This chain's CDR3 is CASRELAAEPKNIQYF. For the CDR3, the DNA is TGTGCCAGCAGAGAACTAGCGGCGGAACCCAAAAACATTCAGTACTTC.

The chain recombines TRBV6-5 with TRBJ1-2; 8 bases agree with TRBD1. Germline CDR1 MNHEY, CDR2 SVGAGI. The length of the CDR3 is 13 residues. Trimming took 6 bases from V and 3 from J; bases not matched to a gene: 3. The CDR3 loop reads CASSQTGDYGYTF. DNA for the CDR3: TGTGCCAGCAGCCAGACAGGGGACTATGGCTACACCTTC.

This chain links TRBV9 with TRBJ2-5, with D maybe TRBD2 (5 bases). The CDR3 extends over 14 amino acids. The germline gives CDR1 SGDLS, CDR2 YYNGEE. The V end was cut by 3 bases, the J end by 5 bases, with 14 bases between. Written as DNA, the CDR3 is TGTGCCAGCAGCGGGGGAGTTGTGGGCGAGACCCAGTACTTC. It specifies CASSGGVVGETQYF.

This clone was seen just once. The chain's CDR3 is CASSPREHEQFF. The CDR3, as DNA: TGTGCCAGCAGCCCCCGGGAGCATGAGCAGTTCTTC. V gene TRBV3-1 (or the pseudogene TRBV3-2) combines with J gene TRBJ2-1; the D gene is possibly TRBD2 (6 bases). The CDR3 is 12 residues long. The germline V and J ends were trimmed by 4 bases and 8 bases, with 9 bases remaining between them. Germline V lookup: CDR1 LGHDT, CDR2 YNNKEL (reference sequence).

This chain uses TRBV23-1 with TRBJ2-5; 11 bases are a match to TRBD2. TRBV23-1 is classed as an ORF, of uncertain function. The V segment lost 5 bases and the J segment 2 bases; nucleotides outside the gene matches: 7. The length of the CDR3 is 16 residues. CDR3 sequence: CASSTLAGGRQETQYF. For the CDR3, the DNA is TGCGCCAGCAGTACGCTAGCGGGAGGACGGCAAGAGACCCAGTACTTC.

The chain carries TRBV7-2 and TRBJ2-1, with D perhaps TRBD1 (5 bases). Germline CDR1 and CDR2: SGHTA and FQGNSA. Trimming stripped 8 bases from V and 8 bases from J, with 16 bases between. The CDR3 is 13 amino acids. CDR3 loop: CASGFLGPDEQFF. CDR3 DNA sequence: TGTGCCAGCGGGTTTCTGGGGCCCGATGAGCAGTTCTTC.

The chain is built from TRBV19 and TRBJ2-7, with D hard to call. This CDR3 comprises 15 residues. With 5 bases removed from V and 2 bases from J, the gap between germline ends came to 16 bases. CDR1 is LNHDA and CDR2 is SQIVND in the germline V gene (reference sequence). The CDR3 is CASSPGLSVTYEQYF. Written as DNA, the CDR3 is TGTGCCAGTAGTCCGGGTCTGAGTGTCACCTACGAGCAGTACTTC.

The chain uses TRBV28 and TRBJ1-5, with TRBD1 matching over 7 bases. Per germline, CDR1 MDHEN and CDR2 SYDVKM. The CDR3 totals 16 residues. V was clipped by 5 bases and J by 7 bases; unmatched bases: 14. The CDR3 protein is CASSLTGTTGLQPQHF. CDR3 coding DNA: TGTGCCAGCAGTCTTACAGGGACGACAGGGCTACAGCCCCAGCATTTT.

The J gene is TRBJ1-3, the V gene TRBV15, with 7 bases that match TRBD1. The CDR3 runs to 15 residues. Germline V gene lookup returns CDR1 LNHNV and CDR2 YYDKDF (reference sequence). V shed 4 bases, J shed 4 bases, and the junction held 7 bases outside the gene matches. CDR3 sequence: CATSKGQRPGNTIYF. The CDR3 DNA reads TGTGCCACCAGCAAGGGACAGAGGCCCGGAAACACCATATATTTT.

The chain is built from TRBV5-1 and TRBJ2-1, with D possibly TRBD2 on 6 matching bases. The CDR3 has 16 amino acids. Germline CDR1 reads SGHRS; CDR2 reads YFSETQ. V was cut by 1 base and J by 0 bases, with 11 bases left in between. CDR3 residues: CASSLSIADSYNEQFF. CDR3 nucleotides: TGCGCCAGCAGCTTGTCCATAGCGGACTCCTACAATGAGCAGTTCTTC.

The chain uses TRBV24-1 and TRBJ1-2; tentative D call: TRBD1 (6 bases). The germline V gene has CDR1 KGHDR and CDR2 SFDVKD. Between the trimmed V and J ends, which lost 3 bases and 0 bases, there was a span of 19 bases. The CDR3 consists of 18 residues. The CDR3 DNA reads as TGTGCCACCAGTGATCCAGCAGGGGCCGGCGGAGCTAACTATGGCTACACCTTC. Translating it yields CATSDPAGAGGANYGYTF.